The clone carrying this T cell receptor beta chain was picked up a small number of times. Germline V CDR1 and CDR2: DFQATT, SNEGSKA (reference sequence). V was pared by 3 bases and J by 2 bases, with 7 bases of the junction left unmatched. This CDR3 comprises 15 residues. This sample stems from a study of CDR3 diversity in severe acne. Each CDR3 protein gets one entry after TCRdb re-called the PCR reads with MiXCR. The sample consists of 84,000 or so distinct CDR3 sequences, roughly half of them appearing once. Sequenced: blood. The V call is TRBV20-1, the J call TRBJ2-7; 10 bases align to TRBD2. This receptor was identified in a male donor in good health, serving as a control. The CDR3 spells CSASPFTSGAYEQYF. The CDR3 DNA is TGCAGTGCTAGTCCATTTACTAGCGGGGCCTACGAGCAGTACTTC.